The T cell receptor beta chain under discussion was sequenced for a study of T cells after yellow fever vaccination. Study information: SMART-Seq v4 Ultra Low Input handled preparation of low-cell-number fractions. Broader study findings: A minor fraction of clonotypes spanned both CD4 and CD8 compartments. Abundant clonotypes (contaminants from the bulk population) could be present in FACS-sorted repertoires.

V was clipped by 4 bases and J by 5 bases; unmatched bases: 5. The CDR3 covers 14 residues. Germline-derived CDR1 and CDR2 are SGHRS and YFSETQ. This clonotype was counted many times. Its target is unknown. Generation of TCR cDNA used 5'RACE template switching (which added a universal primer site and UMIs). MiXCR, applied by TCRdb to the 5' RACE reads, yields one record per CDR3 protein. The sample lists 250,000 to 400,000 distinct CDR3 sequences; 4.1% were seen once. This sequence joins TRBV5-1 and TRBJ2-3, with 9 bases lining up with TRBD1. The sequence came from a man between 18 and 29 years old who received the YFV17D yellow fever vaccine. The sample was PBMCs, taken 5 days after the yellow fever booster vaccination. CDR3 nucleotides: TGCGCCAGCAGCGGACAGGGGCCCAGAGATACGCAGTATTTT. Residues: CASSGQGPRDTQYF. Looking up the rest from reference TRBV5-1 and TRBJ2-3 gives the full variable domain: KAGVTQTPRYLIKTRGQQVTLSCSPISGHRSVSWYQQTPGQGLQFLFEYFSETQRNKGNFPGRFSGRQFSNSRSEMNVSTLELGDSALYLCASSGQGPRDTQYFGPGTRLTVL.